The present TCR beta chain was sequenced within a study of cytomegalovirus exposure and HLA in healthy donors. Study summary: Per a later analysis, the 666 first-cohort and some 130 validation repertoires shared one platform.

Study results and limitations: Reported results showed that the classifier diagnosed cytomegalovirus status with high specificity and sensitivity. As confirmed in vitro, three CMV-associated chains were specific for CMV antigens.

Details on this clone: The antigen remains undetermined.

It was the approximately 120-subject validation cohort, separate from the approximately 700-subject first cohort, to which the donors belonged. Clones were read by immunoSEQ multiplex PCR, and TCRdb kept only the in-frame ones, dropping some. Of 250,000 to 300,000 clones in the sample, 86% are singletons; the top ten hold 1%. Germline V gene sequence: CDR1 GTSNPN, CDR2 SVGIG (reference sequence). The CDR3 length is 13 residues. The junction had 6 bases not matched to a gene; V was cut back by 7 bases and J by 4 bases. This sequence originates from a woman aged 18-29 years in good health and CMV-seronegative. The chain combines TRBV30 with TRBJ1-4; the match to TRBD1 covers 7 bases. The specimen was PBMCs. The CDR3 is CASPGTDNEKLFF. The CDR3 coding sequence is TGTGCCTCGCCCGGGACAGATAATGAAAAACTGTTTTTT.